These 28 T cell receptor beta chains were all obtained from the same sample, sequenced in a study of beta chain features in type 1 diabetes. The study reverse transcribed the entire isolated RNA, so it sequenced expressed TCRB transcripts. TCRdb's table, derived via immunoSEQ multiplex PCR, lists solely in-frame clones and lacks some. This sample has about 220,000 clones; roughly a tenth occur once, and the top ten carry 1% to 1.5%. The sample taken for sequencing was central memory CD4+ T cells from blood. The source of these receptors is a man younger than 35 in good health.

The chain combines TRBV12-5 with TRBJ2-6; D is perhaps TRBD1 (6 bases). V was trimmed by 5 bases and J by 0 bases, leaving 11 bases between them. The CDR3 sequence is 16 residues long. Looked up from germline, CDR1 is LGHNT and CDR2 is FRNRAP. This CDR3 is CASGLTRGSGANVLTF. Written as DNA, the CDR3 is TGTGCTAGTGGTCTTACCAGGGGCTCTGGGGCCAACGTCCTGACTTTC.

This chain uses TRBV29-1 with TRBJ2-1; D might be TRBD2 (6 bases). CDR3 length: 17 amino acids. Between the trimmed V and J ends, which lost 3 bases and 5 bases, there was a span of 23 bases. CDR1 is SQVTM, CDR2 ANQGSEA, per germline. The CDR3 protein is CSVEPGGRGGWDNEQFF. The CDR3 region has the DNA TGCAGCGTTGAGCCCGGGGGAAGGGGAGGCTGGGACAATGAGCAGTTCTTC.

This clone appeared many times. The chain carries TRBV25-1 and TRBJ2-1; 9 bases fit TRBD1. Germline V gene data show CDR1 as MGHDK and CDR2 as SYGVNS. The CDR3 consists of 13 residues. The V and J ends lost 8 bases and 2 bases, in that order; junction bases with no gene match: 1. The CDR3 bases are TGTGCCAGCCGGACAGGGGCCTACAATGAGCAGTTCTTC. Its protein is CASRTGAYNEQFF.

This clone was detected a few times. The rearrangement uses TRBV7-2 and TRBJ2-3, with TRBD1 as a possible D gene (6 bases). The CDR3 extends over 12 amino acids. Deletions cut 5 bases from V and 4 bases from J, with 7 bases between. Germline V CDR1 and CDR2: SGHTA, FQGNSA. Written as DNA, the CDR3 is TGTGCCAGCAGCCAGGGGCCAGATACGCAGTATTTT. This sequence encodes CASSQGPDTQYF.

This clone came up a few times. Other DNA variants within this sample encode the same CDR3. This sequence joins TRBV5-1 and TRBJ1-3; D remains unclear. Germline loops: CDR1 SGHRS, CDR2 YFSETQ. V gave up 0 bases and J gave up 1 base, with 11 bases separating them. The CDR3 is made up of 16 amino acids. The CDR3 reads CASSLGWGSSGNTIYF. CDR3 coding DNA: TGCGCCAGCAGCTTGGGGTGGGGATCGTCTGGAAACACCATATATTTT.

There are many counts of this clone. The gene calls are TRBV5-6 and TRBJ2-1; D ambiguous. V lost 0 bases, J lost 5 bases, and 12 bases lay in between. The CDR3 runs to 15 residues. Germline V gene sequence: CDR1 SGHDT, CDR2 YYEEEE. The CDR3 region is CASSLALGSHNEQFF. The DNA for the CDR3 is TGTGCCAGCAGCTTGGCCTTGGGGTCCCACAATGAGCAGTTCTTC.

This clone has more than one count but fewer than ten. The genes are TRBV30 and TRBJ2-7; TRBD1 is a possible D gene (5 bases). Germline CDR1 and CDR2: GTSNPN and SVGIG (reference sequence). This CDR3 comprises 13 residues. Trimming cost V 1 base and J 6 bases, with 13 bases left between them. DNA of the CDR3: TGTGCCTGGAGTGCCAGGGTAGAAGGCGAGCAGTACTTC. This translates into CAWSARVEGEQYF.

The V gene is TRBV28, the J gene TRBJ2-5; tentatively, D is TRBD2 (5 bases). Trimming cost V 7 bases and J 6 bases, with 18 bases left between them. This CDR3 region has 14 residues. From germline, CDR1 is MDHEN and CDR2 SYDVKM. The CDR3 DNA follows: TGTGCCAGCACCCCTTCCATGGGAGTCAAGACCCAGTACTTC. This codes for CASTPSMGVKTQYF.

This clone has more than one count but fewer than ten. V gene TRBV6-5 combines with J gene TRBJ2-7; 10 bases map to TRBD2. The V segment lost 9 bases and the J segment 0 bases; nucleotides outside the gene matches: 8. The CDR3 has 15 residues. CDR1 MNHEY and CDR2 SVGAGI come from the germline V gene. CDR3 in DNA: TGTGCCAGTCGGAGCGGGAGGGCCGGCTCCTACGAGCAGTACTTC. It encodes CASRSGRAGSYEQYF.

The chain is built from TRBV7-3 and TRBJ1-1, with D unclear. The CDR3 is made up of 13 amino acids. The germline V gene encodes CDR1 SGHTA and CDR2 FQGTGA. The V and J ends lost 8 bases and 3 bases respectively, with 13 bases between them. The CDR3 nucleotides read TGTGCCAGCTCCCCGTTTGGGGACACTGAAGCTTTCTTT. The encoded protein is CASSPFGDTEAFF.

This clone came up many times. This sequence joins TRBV29-1 and TRBJ2-3, with 10 bases that match TRBD2. The germline V gene encodes CDR1 SQVTM and CDR2 ANQGSEA. This CDR3 has 15 amino acids. J gave up 0 bases and V 6 bases, and 6 bases lay outside the gene matches. CDR3 amino acids: CSVTLTSGSTDTQYF. The CDR3 coding sequence is TGCAGCGTGACACTGACTAGCGGGAGCACAGATACGCAGTATTTT.

There are a few counts of this clone. CDR3 sequence reads: CASSQELAALVNYGYTF. The CDR3 coding sequence is TGCGCCAGCAGCCAAGAGTTGGCAGCCCTTGTTAACTATGGCTACACCTTC. The chain recombines TRBV4-3 with TRBJ1-2, with unresolved D. Germline V CDR1 and CDR2: LGHNA, YSLEER. The ends were cut back, 0 bases at V and 1 base at J, with 15 bases in the middle. The CDR3 totals 17 residues.

The CDR3 loop reads CASSLASSYNEQFF. CDR3 DNA: TGTGCCAGCAGCCTGGCCAGCTCCTACAATGAGCAGTTCTTC. The chain has TRBV14 and TRBJ2-1; unclear D gene. V lost 4 bases and J lost 0, with 7 bases in between. This CDR3 contains 14 residues. Looked up from germline, CDR1 is SGHDN and CDR2 is FVKESK.

This clone was counted between two and nine times. This chain uses TRBV18 with TRBJ1-2; no clear D. The CDR3 sequence is 13 residues long. CDR1 and CDR2 (germline): KGHSH, LQKENI. V was cut by 2 bases and J by 6 bases, with 10 bases left in between. As DNA, the CDR3 is TGTGCCAGCTCACCAAAGGGATGGAATGGCTACACCTTC. Translating it yields CASSPKGWNGYTF.

This clone turned up a few times. V usage is TRBV2 and J usage is TRBJ2-7; 12 bases are shared with TRBD2. The CDR3 loop spans 14 amino acids. Germline CDR1 SNHLY, CDR2 FYNNEI. The ends lost 5 bases at V and 5 bases at J; junction bases unmatched: 4. CDR3: CASSLGLAGDEQYF. CDR3 nucleotide sequence: TGTGCCAGCAGTTTGGGACTAGCGGGCGACGAGCAGTACTTC.

The chain joins TRBV6-6 to TRBJ2-4; TRBD2 matches 10 bases. This CDR3 spans 15 amino acids. Germline CDR1 is MNHNY and CDR2 is SVGAGI (reference sequence). The V segment lost 6 bases and the J segment 0 bases; nucleotides outside the gene matches: 2. CDR3 in amino acids: CASRSGGVAKNIQYF. The CDR3 DNA reads as TGTGCCAGCAGGAGCGGGGGGGTAGCCAAAAACATTCAGTACTTC.

The chain carries TRBV6-5 and TRBJ2-7, with 11 bases that match TRBD2. V trimming: 2 bases; J trimming: 4 bases; junction bases outside the gene matches: 4. Germline CDR1 and CDR2: MNHEY and SVGAGI. CDR3 length equals 15 residues. The CDR3 nucleotides are TGTGCCAGCAGTTACGCGGCTAGCGGGAGGTACGAGCAGTACTTC. As protein: CASSYAASGRYEQYF.

The J gene is TRBJ2-7, the V gene TRBV30; D gene unclear. Germline V CDR1 and CDR2: GTSNPN, SVGIG (reference sequence). Trimming removed 1 base from V and 0 bases from J, with 4 bases in between. The CDR3 has 12 residues. The CDR3 loop reads CAWSATSYEQYF. The CDR3 nucleotides are TGTGCCTGGAGTGCTACCTCCTACGAGCAGTACTTC.

The rearrangement joins TRBV30 to TRBJ1-2, with TRBD1 as a possible D gene (6 bases). The CDR3 has 12 residues. CDR1 is GTSNPN, CDR2 SVGIG, per germline (reference sequence). V lost 6 bases to trimming and J lost 1 base, with 9 bases between them. CDR3 residues: CACLQGNYGYTF. The CDR3 coding sequence is TGTGCCTGCTTACAGGGTAACTATGGCTACACCTTC.

The V and J genes are TRBV29-1 and TRBJ2-3, with D hard to call. The CDR3 is 13 amino acids. Trimming took 7 bases from V and 5 from J, leaving 16 bases between them. Germline CDR1 is SQVTM and CDR2 is ANQGSEA. CDR3 residues: CSAGDRTRDTQYF. CDR3 bases: TGCAGCGCTGGGGATAGGACCCGAGATACGCAGTATTTT.

This clone was picked up many times. This chain joins TRBV28 and TRBJ2-1; D not certain. Per the germline V gene, CDR1 is MDHEN and CDR2 is SYDVKM. The CDR3 is 12 amino acids. V shed 3 bases and J shed 9 bases, with 9 bases lying between them. CDR3 residues: CASSFHVREQFF. Here the CDR3 DNA reads TGTGCCAGCAGTTTTCACGTCCGTGAGCAGTTCTTC.

This clone appeared a few times. The chain uses TRBV10-3 and TRBJ2-1; 7 positions match TRBD1. Per the germline V gene, CDR1 is ENHRY and CDR2 is SYGVKD. V was pared by 4 bases and J by 5 bases, with 2 bases of the junction left unmatched. The CDR3 has 13 residues. This chain's CDR3 is CAISGTGDNEQFF. Written as DNA, the CDR3 is TGTGCCATCAGTGGAACAGGGGACAATGAGCAGTTCTTC.

This clone has at least ten counts. The chain combines TRBV30 with TRBJ2-7; 7 bases are a match to TRBD2. The germline CDR1 and CDR2 sequences are GTSNPN and SVGIG (reference sequence). The CDR3 totals 16 residues. J gave up 2 bases and V 3 bases, and 13 bases lay outside the gene matches. DNA for the CDR3: TGTGCCTGGAGGAACTCCTTGGGGCTAGCGGCCTACGAGCAGTACTTC. This encodes CAWRNSLGLAAYEQYF.

The sample holds a few counts of this clone. The DNA for the CDR3 is TGTGCCAGCAGCCATGGGACTAGCGGGAGTTCGGGCGAGCAGTACTTC. Its protein is CASSHGTSGSSGEQYF. The chain employs TRBV5-4 and TRBJ2-7; TRBD2 matches 14 bases. The CDR3 has 16 amino acids. V lost 4 bases and J lost 6; bases outside the gene matches: 9. Germline-derived CDR1 and CDR2 are SGHNT and YYREEE (reference sequence).

V usage is TRBV19 and J usage is TRBJ2-1, with D tentatively TRBD1 (5 bases). V lost 1 base and J 6 bases, leaving 10 bases between the germline ends. The length of the CDR3 is 14 residues. CDR1 LNHDA and CDR2 SQIVND come from the germline V gene (reference sequence). CDR3 coding DNA: TGTGCCAGTAGTATAGGCCCAGGGCCCAATGAGCAGTTCTTC. Residues: CASSIGPGPNEQFF.

This chain connects TRBV29-1 to TRBJ2-5, with TRBD2 matching 10 bases. V dropped 3 bases and J dropped 5; count of bases not matched to a gene: 15. CDR3 size: 17 residues. Germline loops: CDR1 SQVTM, CDR2 ANQGSEA. CDR3 sequence (DNA): TGCAGCGTTGATCCAGCGGGAGGGGCTACTACCACGGAGACCCAGTACTTC. Its protein product is CSVDPAGGATTTETQYF.

CDR3 amino acids: CASSSARGFTEAFF. The CDR3 DNA sequence: TGTGCCAGCAGCTCGGCTCGGGGGTTCACTGAAGCTTTCTTT. The V gene is TRBV7-8, the J gene TRBJ1-1, with D perhaps matching TRBD1 (5 bases). Germline V gives CDR1 SGHVS, CDR2 FQNEAQ. V lost 4 bases and J lost 4, with 13 bases in between. The CDR3 covers 14 residues.

The chain employs TRBV18 and TRBJ2-7; D perhaps matches TRBD2 (5 bases). V lost 4 bases and J lost 7, with 11 bases in between. This CDR3 comprises 12 residues. Germline values: CDR1 KGHSH, CDR2 LQKENI. CDR3 sequence (DNA): TGTGCCAGCTCACTTGGACTGAAAGAGCAGTACTTC. It codes for CASSLGLKEQYF. Complete variable domain (other parts from reference TRBV18 and TRBJ2-7): NAGVMQNPRHLVRRRGQEARLRCSPMKGHSHVYWYRQLPEEGLKFMVYLQKENIIDESGMPKERFSAEFPKEGPSILRIQQVVRGDSAAYFCASSLGLKEQYFGPGTRLTVT.